The 10 T cell receptor beta chains listed next were all sequenced from one sample in a study of read filtering for tumor transcriptome and immune sequencing. The library was built from around 400 ng RNA with molecular barcoded adaptors for alpha/delta and beta/gamma chains. One entry per CDR3 protein results from TCRdb running MiXCR on the reads. The repertoire holds about 130,000 distinct CDR3 sequences, with roughly 13% as singletons. The source material was a population of CD138-negative cells sorted from bone marrow. The receptors here all came from a donor over 35 with multiple myeloma.

This clonotype appeared many times. The J gene is TRBJ2-3, the V gene TRBV18, with D unclear. CDR3 size: 13 residues. The V gene's germline CDR1 is KGHSH and CDR2 LQKENI. V was clipped by 2 bases and J by 0 bases, with 3 bases between them. CDR3 sequence: CASSPGSTDTQYF. In nucleotides, the CDR3 is TGTGCCAGCTCACCAGGAAGCACAGATACGCAGTATTTT.

Turning to this clonotype: Because the CDR3 is missing its conserved closing phenylalanine or tryptophan, this is likely a read error. This chain links TRBV5-1 with TRBJ2-3; D is unresolved. V was clipped by 4 bases and J by 1 base, with 16 bases between them. The CDR3 is 16 amino acids. Germline V gene lookup returns CDR1 SGHRS and CDR2 YFSETQ. The CDR3 loop reads CASSGKPPDGTDTQYL. CDR3 DNA sequence: TGCGCCAGCAGCGGGAAACCCCCAGACGGCACAGATACGCAGTATCTT.

In regard to this clonotype: A far larger clone is a single base away, which makes a read error likely. This rearrangement joins TRBV4-2 to TRBJ2-1; 7 bases match TRBD1. V was clipped by 5 bases and J by 1 base; unmatched bases: 11. CDR1 LGHNA and CDR2 YNFKEQ come from the germline V gene. This CDR3 comprises 17 residues. As DNA, the CDR3 is TGTGCCAGCAGCTTAGTTCCCCGGGACAGTTCCTACAATGAGCAGTTCTTC. Translating it yields CASSLVPRDSSYNEQFF.

This clonotype has ten or more counts. V usage is TRBV7-9 and J usage is TRBJ2-7; 11 positions agree with TRBD2. This CDR3 region has 15 residues. Germline CDR1 SEHNR, CDR2 FQNEAQ (reference sequence). J gave up 0 bases and V 5 bases, and 3 bases lay outside the gene matches. This CDR3 reads CASSGTSGTSYEQYF. CDR3 nucleotides: TGTGCCAGCAGCGGGACTAGCGGAACCTCCTACGAGCAGTACTTC.

This clonotype was found a few times. The chain is built from TRBV11-1 and TRBJ2-1; a weak D match, TRBD2 (5 bases). This CDR3 comprises 14 residues. Trimming took off 5 bases at V and 10 bases at J, with 18 bases between the two ends. Germline CDR1 reads SGHAT; CDR2 reads FQDESV (reference sequence). CDR3 DNA sequence: TGTGCCAGCAGCGAGCGAGAGGCCCGAGGGGAGCAGTTCTTC. This codes for CASSEREARGEQFF.

At least ten counts were recorded for this clonotype. The chain links TRBV6-5 to TRBJ1-2, with D unclear. Germline V CDR1 and CDR2: MNHEY, SVGAGI. This CDR3 region has 15 residues. V lost 0 bases to trimming and J lost 5 bases, with 13 bases between them. CDR3 DNA: TGTGCCAGCAGTTACTCGCGAGCAGATAGTTATGGCTACACCTTC. Residues: CASSYSRADSYGYTF.

This rearrangement joins TRBV6-2 or TRBV6-3 to TRBJ2-1, with TRBD1 identical over 7 bases. The CDR3 runs to 16 residues. Germline-derived CDR1 and CDR2 are MNHEY and SVGEGT. Trimming took 2 bases from V and 10 from J; bases not matched to a gene: 14. DNA for the CDR3: TGTGCCAGCAGTTACCCCCGGGACAGCCAGTGGGAAGAGCAGTTCTTC. Translating it yields CASSYPRDSQWEEQFF.

The chain is built from TRBV4-3 and TRBJ2-2; 10 nucleotides align to TRBD2. The CDR3 length is 20 residues. From germline, CDR1 is LGHNA and CDR2 YSLEER. Trimming cost V 0 bases and J 5 bases; bases outside gene matches: 15. The CDR3 DNA follows: TGCGCCAGCAGCCAAGATCGGCCTAGCGGGAGAGGTCGGGATACCGGGGAGCTGTTTTTT. Translating it yields CASSQDRPSGRGRDTGELFF.

This clonotype was counted at least ten times. V and J are TRBV3-1 and TRBJ2-7; D is possibly TRBD2 (5 bases). This CDR3 is built from 14 residues. V was pared by 6 bases and J by 0 bases, with 12 bases between. Germline CDR1 LGHDT, CDR2 YNNKEL (reference sequence). DNA for the CDR3: TGTGCCAGCAGTCTGGACTTAAGCTCCTACGAGCAGTACTTC. It codes for CASSLDLSSYEQYF.

There are many counts of this clonotype. J is TRBJ2-1 and V is TRBV20-1; no clear D gene. V lost 8 bases and J 5 bases, leaving 13 bases between the germline ends. This CDR3 contains 12 residues. Germline V CDR1 and CDR2: DFQATT, SNEGSKA (reference sequence). The CDR3 spells CSPRSRNNEQFF. CDR3 coding DNA: TGCAGTCCCAGGAGCCGAAACAATGAGCAGTTCTTC.